This T cell receptor beta chain came from a study of T cell repertoires in cytomegalovirus infection. The overall study: Both recently identified HLA-C-restricted and well-studied HLA-B-restricted CMV epitopes were used in the study. Based on public TCR beta signatures, there were indications of CMV infection and of a matching HLA type.

The CDR3 is 14 residues long. CDR1 and CDR2 (germline): LNHDA, SQIVND (reference sequence). V lost 5 bases and J lost 2, with 12 bases in between. This clonotype has just a few counts. What it binds is not known. TCRdb reprocessed the reads with MiXCR, giving one entry per CDR3 protein. The top ten clones hold 13% of a sample with 350,000 to 400,000 distinct CDR3 sequences, approximately 30% of them seen once. The specimen comprised cultured PBMCs, sampled from culture after CMV antigen stimulation. This receptor was obtained from a human donor in good health (CMV status not recorded). Some clones in this sample may be carry-over from other donors' samples. The chain carries TRBV19 and TRBJ1-2; D unclear. The DNA for the CDR3 is TGTGCCAGTAGTTCGCCGGGCCACAACTATGGCTACACCTTC. This gives the protein CASSSPGHNYGYTF.